This T cell receptor (beta chain) was sequenced for a study of shared clonotypes between healthy human individuals. On this clone: The target antigen is unknown.

Germline V gives CDR1 SGHAT, CDR2 FQDESV (reference sequence). The CDR3 covers 14 residues. Trimming cost V 2 bases and J 4 bases, with 12 bases left between them. Several immunoSEQ plates held equal portions of the genomic DNA taken from each subset. Sorted-subset replicate PCRs used 200 to 250 ng DNA, around 31,000 T cell genomes. Clones were sequenced by immunoSEQ multiplex PCR, and TCRdb holds only the in-frame ones, with some missing. The profile shows approximately 2.5 million clones, over 85% of them singletons. General study points: The study found about 5% of naive CD4 clonotypes shared across a few donors.

Sequencing input: naive CD4+ T cells sorted from blood. Subset of the sample: CD45RA+ positively selected. The genes are TRBV11-1 and TRBJ2-7; possibly TRBD1 or TRBD2 for D (5 bases each). The receptor comes from a man younger than 35 in good health. CDR3 loop: CASSLRDGMYEQYF. The CDR3 DNA reads as TGTGCCAGCAGCTTAAGGGACGGGATGTACGAGCAGTACTTC.